The source of this TCR beta chain is a study of blood T cells in healthy people across ages. Study-level information: Template switching picked up about one barcoded beta molecule for each two T cells.

Germline CDR1 reads LGHNA; CDR2 reads YSLEER. Trimming removed 4 bases at V and 5 bases at J, with 10 bases between. The CDR3 extends over 13 amino acids. Together with a sample-barcoded 5' primer, a J-beta primer mix was included in a second PCR lasting about 7 to 12 cycles. TCRdb re-called the 5' RACE reads through MiXCR, storing one row per CDR3 protein. The table has around 1,500,000 distinct CDR3 sequences, 28% seen once; the top ten hold less than 9.5%. This clonotype was found a few times. The origin of this receptor is a woman aged 30 to 39 in good health. The chain combines TRBV4-3 with TRBJ2-3; D unclear. Sample: blood. Here the CDR3 DNA reads TGCGCCAGCAGCCCCCGACTGGTAGATACGCAGTATTTT. Protein sequence: CASSPRLVDTQYF.